This record covers a single T cell receptor (beta chain). The target antigen is unknown. The total RNA came straight from whole blood, and T cells were not sorted beforehand. This sample stems from a study of monozygotic twins with inflammatory bowel disease. Study findings and constraints: Concordance status among twins (concordant versus discordant) showed no link to repertoire similarity, possibly from limited power.

Eight distinct reactions (per sample) were used to make the cDNA. One entry per CDR3 protein, without DNA, is what TCRdb gives after re-calling the 5' RACE reads. This repertoire includes roughly 150,000 distinct CDR3 sequences. The CDR3 has 14 residues. The germline gives CDR1 MRHNA, CDR2 SNTAGT. Material for sequencing was blood. This sequence was found in a human donor with ulcerative colitis or Crohn's disease, or a healthy co-twin of an affected twin (not recorded which). The rearrangement joins TRBV6-4 to TRBJ2-7; the TRBD2 assignment by TCRdb is unverifiable without DNA. This chain's CDR3 is CASKVGEGTYEQYF.